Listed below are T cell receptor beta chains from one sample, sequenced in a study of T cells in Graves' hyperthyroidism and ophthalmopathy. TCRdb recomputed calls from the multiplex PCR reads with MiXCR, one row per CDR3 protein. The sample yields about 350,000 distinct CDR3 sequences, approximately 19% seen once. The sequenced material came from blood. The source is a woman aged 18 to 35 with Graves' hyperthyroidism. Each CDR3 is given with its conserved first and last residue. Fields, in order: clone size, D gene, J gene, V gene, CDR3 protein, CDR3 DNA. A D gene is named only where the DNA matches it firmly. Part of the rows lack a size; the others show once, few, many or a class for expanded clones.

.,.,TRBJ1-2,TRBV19,CASRPIELNYGYTF,TGTGCCAGCCGCCCCATTGAGCTCAACTATGGCTACACCTTC
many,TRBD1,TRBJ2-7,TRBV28,CASSRSGTGTAYEQYF,TGTGCCAGCAGTCGCTCCGGGACAGGGACCGCCTACGAGCAGTACTTC
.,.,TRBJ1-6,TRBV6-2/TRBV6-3,CASSYRQGTNSPLHF,TGTGCCAGCAGTTACAGGCAGGGGACTAATTCACCCCTCCACTTT
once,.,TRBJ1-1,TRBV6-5,CASSYKRDSSGTEAFF,TGTGCCAGCAGTTACAAAAGGGATTCCTCGGGCACTGAAGCCTTCTTT
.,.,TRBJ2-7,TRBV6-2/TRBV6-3,CASVDSGGQYF,TGTGCCAGCGTGGACAGCGGAGGGCAGTACTTC
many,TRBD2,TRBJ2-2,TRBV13,CASSPPSGGGTGELFF,TGTGCCAGCAGTCCCCCTAGCGGGGGGGGTACCGGGGAGCTGTTTTTT
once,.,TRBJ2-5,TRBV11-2,CASSLDWQETQYF,TGTGCCAGCAGCTTAGACTGGCAAGAGACCCAGTACTTC
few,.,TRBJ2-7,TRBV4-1,CASSQEAYQYF,TGCGCCAGCAGCCAAGAAGCCTACCAGTACTTC
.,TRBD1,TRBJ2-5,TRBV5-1,CASSSRDRGVETQYF,TGCGCCAGCAGCTCCCGGGACAGGGGAGTAGAGACCCAGTACTTC
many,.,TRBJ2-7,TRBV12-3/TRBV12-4,CASSLHGVTTYEQYF,TGTGCCAGCAGTTTACATGGGGTTACTACCTACGAGCAGTACTTC
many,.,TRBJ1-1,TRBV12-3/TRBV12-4,CASTRGLGAFF,TGTGCCAGCACCCGAGGGTTGGGGGCTTTCTTT
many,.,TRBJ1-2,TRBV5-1,CASSLELSMTGFAYTF,TGCGCCAGCAGCTTGGAGTTATCGATGACAGGATTTGCCTACACCTTC
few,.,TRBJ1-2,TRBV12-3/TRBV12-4,CASSSGSQNYGYTF,TGTGCCAGCAGTTCGGGCTCACAGAACTATGGCTACACCTTC
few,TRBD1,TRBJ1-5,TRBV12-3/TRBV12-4,CASSPGQGATYSNQPQHF,TGTGCCAGCAGCCCGGGACAGGGGGCGACGTATAGCAATCAGCCCCAGCATTTT
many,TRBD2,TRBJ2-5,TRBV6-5,CASRPIAGAETQYF,TGTGCCAGCAGACCAATAGCGGGGGCAGAGACCCAGTACTTC
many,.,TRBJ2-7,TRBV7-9,CASSLNTVGNEQYF,TGTGCCAGCAGCTTAAATACAGTAGGCAACGAGCAGTACTTC
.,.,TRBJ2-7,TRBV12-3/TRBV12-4,CASSLFPSYEQYF,TGTGCCAGCAGTTTGTTTCCGTCCTACGAGCAGTACTTC
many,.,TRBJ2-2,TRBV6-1,CASSEVGLIGTGELFF,TGTGCCAGCAGTGAAGTGGGTCTGATTGGGACCGGGGAGCTGTTTTTT
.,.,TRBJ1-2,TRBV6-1,CASSEPGYRNGYTF,TGTGCCAGCAGTGAACCCGGGTACAGGAATGGCTACACCTTC
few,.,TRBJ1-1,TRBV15,CATSSRGGTEAFF,TGTGCCACCAGCAGTAGGGGGGGAACTGAAGCTTTCTTT
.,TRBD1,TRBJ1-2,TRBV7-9,CASSQDRSHGYTF,TGTGCCAGCAGCCAGGACAGGAGCCATGGCTACACCTTC
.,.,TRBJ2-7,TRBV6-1,CASSEAGPFYEQYF,TGTGCCAGCAGTGAGGCAGGCCCCTTCTACGAGCAGTACTTC
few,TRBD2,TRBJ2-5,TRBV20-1,CSAPSGGPTQETQYF,TGCAGTGCCCCTAGCGGGGGGCCTACCCAAGAGACCCAGTACTTC
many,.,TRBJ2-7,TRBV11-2,CASSSFRGRRYEQYF,TGTGCCAGCAGCTCCTTTAGAGGGCGACGCTACGAGCAGTACTTC
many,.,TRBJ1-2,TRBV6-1,CASSESIVGVSANYGYTF,TGTGCCAGCAGTGAAAGTATCGTAGGCGTTTCGGCGAACTATGGCTACACCTTC
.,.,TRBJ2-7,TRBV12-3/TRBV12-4,CASSADPYEQYF,TGTGCCAGCAGTGCGGACCCGTACGAGCAGTACTTC
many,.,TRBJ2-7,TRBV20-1,CSARDIKDSAYEQYF,TGCAGTGCTAGAGATATTAAGGACAGCGCCTACGAGCAGTACTTC
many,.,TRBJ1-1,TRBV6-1,CASRDTGGTEAFF,TGTGCCAGCAGGGACACCGGGGGGACTGAAGCTTTCTTT
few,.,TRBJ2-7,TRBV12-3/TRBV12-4,CASSPLEGGSSYEQYF,TGTGCCAGCAGCCCTTTGGAGGGGGGGAGCTCCTACGAGCAGTACTTC
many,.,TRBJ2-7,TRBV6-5,CATNRDQPPVQQYF,TGTGCCACTAACCGGGACCAACCCCCTGTGCAGCAGTACTTC
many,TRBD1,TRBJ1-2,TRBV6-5,CASSSGGLYGYTF,TGTGCCAGCAGTTCAGGGGGCCTCTATGGCTACACCTTC
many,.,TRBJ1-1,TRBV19,CATQQGGNTEAFF,TGTGCCACTCAACAGGGTGGGAACACTGAAGCTTTCTTT
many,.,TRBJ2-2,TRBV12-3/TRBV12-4,CASSLGELFF,TGTGCCAGCAGTTTAGGGGAGCTGTTTTTT
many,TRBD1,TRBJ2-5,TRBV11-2,CASSLWTGRETQYF,TGTGCCAGCAGCTTATGGACAGGGCGAGAGACCCAGTACTTC
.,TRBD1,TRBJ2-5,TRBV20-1,CRGDRGRETQYF,TGCAGGGGGGACAGGGGGCGGGAGACCCAGTACTTC
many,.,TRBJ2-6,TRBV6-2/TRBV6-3,CASSYSSGANVLTF,TGTGCCAGCAGTTACAGCTCTGGGGCCAACGTCCTGACTTTC
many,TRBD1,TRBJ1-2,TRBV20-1,CSARAGTGVPGYTF,TGCAGTGCTAGAGCGGGGACAGGGGTCCCGGGCTACACCTTC
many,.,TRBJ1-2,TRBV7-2,CASTPLPGNNYGYTF,TGTGCCAGCACTCCCCTCCCCGGCAATAACTATGGCTACACCTTC
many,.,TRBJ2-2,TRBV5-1,CASSLLSPGELFF,TGCGCCAGCAGCTTGCTTAGCCCCGGGGAGCTGTTTTTT
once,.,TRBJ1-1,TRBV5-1,CASTPQGNTEAFF,TGCGCCAGCACCCCTCAGGGAAACACTGAAGCTTTCTTT
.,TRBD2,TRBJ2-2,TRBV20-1,CSAYSGGGVWNTGELFF,TGCAGTGCTTATAGCGGGGGGGGCGTTTGGAACACCGGGGAGCTGTTTTTT
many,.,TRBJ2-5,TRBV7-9,CASSFNREETQYF,TGTGCCAGCAGCTTTAACCGAGAAGAGACCCAGTACTTC
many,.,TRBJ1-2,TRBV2,CASSEGEDIHGYTF,TGTGCCAGCAGTGAAGGGGAGGACATCCATGGCTACACCTTC
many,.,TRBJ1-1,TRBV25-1,CASRLRMNTEAFF,TGTGCCAGCAGGCTTAGGATGAACACTGAAGCTTTCTTT
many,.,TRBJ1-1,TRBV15,CATSRGKGAGNTEAFF,TGTGCCACCAGCAGAGGGAAGGGCGCAGGCAACACTGAAGCTTTCTTT
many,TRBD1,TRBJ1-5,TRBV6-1,CASRGQSSNQPQHF,TGTGCCAGCAGGGGACAGTCTAGCAACCAGCCCCAGCATTTT
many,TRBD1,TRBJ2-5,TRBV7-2,CASSLARTGVFETQYF,TGTGCCAGCAGCTTAGCACGGACAGGGGTCTTCGAGACCCAGTACTTC
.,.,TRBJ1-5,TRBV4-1,CASSQDEGQPQHF,TGCGCCAGCAGCCAAGATGAGGGTCAGCCCCAGCATTTT
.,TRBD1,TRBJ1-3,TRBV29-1,CSVEDRFSGNTIYF,TGCAGCGTTGAGGACAGGTTCTCTGGAAACACCATATATTTT
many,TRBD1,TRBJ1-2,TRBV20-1,CSARDGRGMVNYGYTF,TGCAGTGCTAGAGATGGCAGGGGGATGGTTAACTATGGCTACACCTTC
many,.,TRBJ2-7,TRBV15,CATSREPAYYEQYF,TGTGCCACCAGCAGAGAACCAGCCTACTACGAGCAGTACTTC
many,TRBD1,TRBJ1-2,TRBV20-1,CSARRGQIGYTF,TGCAGTGCTAGAAGGGGACAGATTGGCTACACCTTC
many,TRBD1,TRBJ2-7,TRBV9,CASSVGQGPYGQYF,TGTGCCAGCAGCGTAGGACAGGGACCCTACGGGCAGTACTTC
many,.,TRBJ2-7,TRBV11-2,CASSPGRGASSVYEQYF,TGTGCCAGCAGCCCCGGGCGGGGCGCTTCTTCTGTCTACGAGCAGTACTTC
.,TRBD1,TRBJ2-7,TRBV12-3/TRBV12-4,CASSASIRDRTYEQYF,TGTGCCAGCAGTGCTTCTATCCGGGACAGGACCTACGAGCAGTACTTC
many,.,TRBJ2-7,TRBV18,CASSPPLQGSYEQYF,TGTGCCAGCTCACCACCATTACAAGGCTCCTACGAGCAGTACTTC
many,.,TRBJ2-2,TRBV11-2,CASRPRVSIGGELFF,TGTGCCAGCAGACCCCGGGTCTCAATTGGCGGGGAGCTGTTTTTT